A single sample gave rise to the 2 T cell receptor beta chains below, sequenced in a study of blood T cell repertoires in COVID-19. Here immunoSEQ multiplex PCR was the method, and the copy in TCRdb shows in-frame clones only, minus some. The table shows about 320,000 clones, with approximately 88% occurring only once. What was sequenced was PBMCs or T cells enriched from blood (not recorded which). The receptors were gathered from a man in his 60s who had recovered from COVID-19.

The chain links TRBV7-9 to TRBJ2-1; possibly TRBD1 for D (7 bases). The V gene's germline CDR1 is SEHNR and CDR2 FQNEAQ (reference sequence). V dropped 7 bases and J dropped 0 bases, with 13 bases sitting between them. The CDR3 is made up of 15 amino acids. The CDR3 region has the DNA TGTGCCAGCATGGCAGGGGGGAGCTCCTACAATGAGCAGTTCTTC. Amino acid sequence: CASMAGGSSYNEQFF.

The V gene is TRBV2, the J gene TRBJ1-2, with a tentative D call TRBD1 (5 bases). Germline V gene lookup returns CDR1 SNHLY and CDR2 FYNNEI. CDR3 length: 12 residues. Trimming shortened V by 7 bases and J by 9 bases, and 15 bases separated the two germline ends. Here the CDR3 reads CASKLDGHRYTF. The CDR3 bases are TGTGCCAGCAAGCTGGACGGACACCGCTACACCTTC.